The T cell receptor beta chain under discussion was sequenced for a study of T cells in severe cutaneous drug reactions. Study overall: A European registry, Taiwan and Thailand supplied patients during about 2011 to 2018.

The CDR3 contains 12 residues. The germline gives CDR1 SNHLY, CDR2 FYNNEI. According to its frequency, this clonotype is medium-sized. Carbamazepine had induced Stevens-Johnson syndrome or toxic epidermal necrolysis in the sequenced donors. Bulk and single-cell libraries used iRepertoire multiplex PCR with TCR subtype-specific primers. Multiplex PCR targeting V, D and J genes made bulk TCR beta libraries. Each sample contributed roughly 100-500 ng of RNA for bulk libraries. TCRdb re-called the multiplex PCR reads and gives one entry per CDR3 protein, without DNA. The data include 20,000 to 25,000 distinct CDR3 sequences; the top ten clones carry around 7%.

Sequencing was carried out using PBMCs. This chain connects TRBV2 to TRBJ2-7; TCRdb picks TRBD1, but there is no DNA to check that call. The clonotype comes from a human donor with toxic epidermal necrolysis, a severe cutaneous drug reaction. The CDR3 sequence: CASSRTVYEQYF.